Following are 23 T cell receptor beta chains from one sample sequenced in a study of beta chain features in type 1 diabetes (dated by TCRdb to the late 2010s). Overall study results and their limits: Type 1 diabetes patients showed a moderate but significant shortening of TCRB CDR3 length in all four CD4+ subsets.

No cognate antigen is known for these TCRs. The library was made by the immunoSEQ multiplex PCR assay. The entire isolated RNA was reverse transcribed using the High Capacity cDNA Reverse Transcription Kit, and thus expressed TCRB transcripts were sequenced. TCRdb took this table from immuneACCESS and kept in-frame rearrangements with V and J called. Such tables lack part of the clones; where checked against another copy, unresolved V genes explain under half of the gap, and the rest is unexplained. Counted in this sample were tens of thousands of clones; 55% to 80% of them appeared once. Approximately 0.3% of the sample goes to the ten largest clones. Sequencing used stem cell memory CD4+ T cells from blood. This sample's cell subset or site label indicates: stem cell-like memory CD4+ T cells. The receptors shown here come from a woman in her twenties or thirties with type 1 diabetes.

The chain couples TRBV7-2 to TRBJ2-5; weak D call: TRBD2 (6 bases). CDR1 is SGHTA, CDR2 FQGNSA, per germline. Trimming pared 4 bases from V and 7 bases from J, leaving 22 bases between. The length of the CDR3 is 16 residues. This CDR3 is CASSSGGTVVRGTQYF. The CDR3 nucleotides read TGTGCCAGCAGCTCGGGCGGGACCGTCGTAAGAGGGACCCAGTACTTC.

The chain has TRBV20-1 and TRBJ2-7; D ambiguous. Looked up from germline, CDR1 is DFQATT and CDR2 is SNEGSKA (reference sequence). V lost 6 bases and J lost 5, with 8 bases in between. This CDR3 is 10 amino acids long. As DNA, the CDR3 is TGCAGTGCGGGCCCGCACGAGCAGTACTTC. Residues: CSAGPHEQYF.

This clone was picked up a small number of times. This rearrangement joins TRBV6-4 to TRBJ2-1, with 10 bases lining up with TRBD2. The CDR3 contains 14 residues. The germline V gene has CDR1 MRHNA and CDR2 SNTAGT. The junction had 10 bases not matched to a gene; V was cut back by 8 bases and J by 9 bases. The CDR3 sequence is CASSALAGAGEQFF. The CDR3 nucleotides are TGTGCCAGCTCGGCCCTAGCGGGAGCCGGTGAGCAGTTCTTC.

The gene calls are TRBV18 and TRBJ2-1; 7 nucleotides align to TRBD1. V trimming: 6 bases; J trimming: 7 bases; junction bases outside the gene matches: 12. Germline V lookup: CDR1 KGHSH, CDR2 LQKENI. This CDR3 is 15 amino acids long. In nucleotides, the CDR3 is TGTGCCAGCTCGAACAGGGGATACCCCCCAAATGAGCAGTTCTTC. This sequence encodes CASSNRGYPPNEQFF. The variable domain in full, completed from reference TRBV18 and TRBJ2-1, reads NAGVMQNPRHLVRRRGQEARLRCSPMKGHSHVYWYRQLPEEGLKFMVYLQKENIIDESGMPKERFSAEFPKEGPSILRIQQVVRGDSAAYFCASSNRGYPPNEQFFGPGTRLTVL.

The rearrangement uses TRBV18 and TRBJ2-7, with TRBD1 matching 9 bases. The V and J ends lost 4 bases and 5 bases, in that order; junction bases with no gene match: 3. This CDR3 spans 13 amino acids. Germline assignment: CDR1 KGHSH and CDR2 LQKENI. CDR3 coding DNA: TGTGCCAGCTCACGAACAGGGGGCAACGAGCAGTACTTC. Protein sequence: CASSRTGGNEQYF.

Here the CDR3 DNA reads TGCGCCAGCAGCTGGCCCAGAGACCTAGCGTTAGTCAATGAGCAGTTCTTC. It yields the protein CASSWPRDLALVNEQFF. The rearrangement joins TRBV5-1 to TRBJ2-1, with D possibly TRBD2 on 6 matching bases. Trimming took 3 bases from V and 6 from J, leaving 22 bases between them. The germline gives CDR1 SGHRS, CDR2 YFSETQ. This CDR3 has 17 residues.

The table lists this clone with a count of one. A junction end diverges from the germline sequence, so it may reflect a read error. The CDR3, as DNA: TGTGCCAGCAGCTCAGACAGGGAAGAAACCCAGTACTTC. It translates to CASSSDREETQYF. The chain recombines TRBV7-8 with TRBJ2-5; TRBD1 aligns across 7 bases. The CDR3 runs 13 residues. CDR1 and CDR2 from the germline V gene are SGHVS and FQNEAQ.

This chain uses TRBV5-1 with TRBJ2-1; TRBD1 matches at 7 bases. With V trimmed by 0 bases and J by 4 bases, 7 bases remained unmatched. The germline CDR1 and CDR2 sequences are SGHRS and YFSETQ. This CDR3 contains 16 residues. The CDR3 nucleotides are TGCGCCAGCAGCTTGGCGACAGGGTCTGGGTACAATGAGCAGTTCTTC. Encoded protein: CASSLATGSGYNEQFF.

The chain employs TRBV5-1 and TRBJ1-1, with D possibly TRBD1 on 6 matching bases. Germline V gene sequence: CDR1 SGHRS, CDR2 YFSETQ. Trimming removed 4 bases from V and 2 bases from J, with 15 bases in between. The CDR3 consists of 15 residues. CDR3 DNA: TGCGCCAGCAGCGACCAGGGGAGAGAAAACACTGAAGCTTTCTTT. Translated: CASSDQGRENTEAFF.

The chain joins TRBV25-1 to TRBJ2-4; TRBD1 agrees at 8 bases. The length of the CDR3 is 15 residues. After removal of 4 bases from V and 9 bases from J, the junction contained 11 bases not matched to a gene. CDR1 and CDR2 (germline): MGHDK, SYGVNS. DNA for the CDR3: TGTGCCAGCAGTGCGACGGACAGGGACGGGGGCATTCAGTACTTC. This encodes CASSATDRDGGIQYF.

This clone has only a few counts. The V and J genes are TRBV4-2 and TRBJ2-1; 8 bases align to TRBD1. V lost 2 bases to trimming and J lost 3 bases; unmatched junction nucleotides: 6. The CDR3 is made up of 16 amino acids. From germline, CDR1 is LGHNA and CDR2 YNFKEQ. The CDR3 DNA reads as TGTGCCAGCAGCCAAATCCCGGGACAGGACTACAATGAGCAGTTCTTC. Its translation: CASSQIPGQDYNEQFF.

This chain joins TRBV28 and TRBJ2-5, with unresolved D. V lost 2 bases to trimming and J lost 4 bases, with 14 bases between them. There are 15 residues in the CDR3. Germline V CDR1 and CDR2: MDHEN, SYDVKM. This chain's CDR3 is CASSLPPRVRETQYF. Written as DNA, the CDR3 is TGTGCCAGCAGTTTACCCCCCCGAGTTAGAGAGACCCAGTACTTC.

The rearrangement uses TRBV6-5 and TRBJ2-5, with D unclear. V was trimmed by 2 bases and J by 7 bases, leaving 8 bases between them. The germline V gene has CDR1 MNHEY and CDR2 SVGAGI. This CDR3 region has 12 residues. The CDR3 region has the DNA TGTGCCAGCAGTTACAACGGTGGGACCCAGTACTTC. Its protein product is CASSYNGGTQYF.

V and J are TRBV2 and TRBJ2-1; D might be TRBD2 (5 bases). V was clipped by 2 bases and J by 9 bases, with 11 bases between them. CDR3 length equals 13 residues. The germline CDR1 and CDR2 sequences are SNHLY and FYNNEI. CDR3 amino acids: CASSETSRSEQFF. CDR3 nucleotides: TGTGCCAGCAGTGAAACTAGTCGGTCTGAGCAGTTCTTC.

The CDR3 DNA sequence: TGTGCCAGCAGCTTAGCCCCGTCAACACCGGGGGGCTACACCTTC. Protein sequence: CASSLAPSTPGGYTF. This chain links TRBV7-9 with TRBJ1-2; D uncertain. Trimming stripped 0 bases from V and 8 bases from J, with 16 bases between. Looked up from germline, CDR1 is SEHNR and CDR2 is FQNEAQ (reference sequence). The CDR3 consists of 15 residues.

A few counts support this clone. The chain uses TRBV9 and TRBJ2-7, with D perhaps matching TRBD2 (7 bases). Looked up from germline, CDR1 is SGDLS and CDR2 is YYNGEE. The CDR3 is 16 amino acids. The V end lost 4 bases, the J end lost 3 bases, and 20 bases lay between the germline ends. CDR3 residues: CASSPQSGGVNYEQYF. The DNA for the CDR3 is TGTGCCAGCAGCCCCCAATCGGGGGGCGTAAACTACGAGCAGTACTTC.

The chain combines TRBV5-1 with TRBJ2-3; 11 bases align to TRBD2. Trimming cost V 4 bases and J 1 base; bases outside gene matches: 2. There are 15 residues in the CDR3. Germline V gene lookup returns CDR1 SGHRS and CDR2 YFSETQ. The CDR3 DNA reads TGCGCCAGCAGCGGGGGACTAGCGGGCACAGATACGCAGTATTTT. Protein sequence: CASSGGLAGTDTQYF. Variable domain in full (rest from reference TRBV5-1 and TRBJ2-3): KAGVTQTPRYLIKTRGQQVTLSCSPISGHRSVSWYQQTPGQGLQFLFEYFSETQRNKGNFPGRFSGRQFSNSRSEMNVSTLELGDSALYLCASSGGLAGTDTQYFGPGTRLTVL.

V and J are TRBV5-1 and TRBJ2-5; D call uncertain. CDR1 is SGHRS, CDR2 YFSETQ, per germline. V lost 0 bases to trimming and J lost 1 base, with 10 bases between them. This CDR3 has 15 residues. The CDR3 protein is CASSLVGSAQETQYF. The CDR3 nucleotides are TGCGCCAGCAGCTTGGTAGGCAGCGCCCAAGAGACCCAGTACTTC.

V gene TRBV28 combines with J gene TRBJ2-5; TRBD1 matches at 9 bases. V shed 4 bases, J shed 9 bases, and the junction held 6 bases outside the gene matches. The germline V gene has CDR1 MDHEN and CDR2 SYDVKM. The CDR3 length is 13 residues. The DNA for the CDR3 is TGTGCCAGCAGTTCAGGACAGGGGATCCCCCAGTACTTC. Amino acid sequence: CASSSGQGIPQYF.

The chain has TRBV30 and TRBJ1-3, with TRBD1 matching over 8 bases. CDR3 length: 14 residues. Germline trimming cut 2 bases from V and 7 bases from J; bases unmatched to any gene: 7. From germline, CDR1 is GTSNPN and CDR2 SVGIG (reference sequence). Here the CDR3 reads CAWSSDRASNTIYF. For the CDR3, the DNA is TGTGCCTGGAGTTCGGACAGGGCAAGTAACACCATATATTTT.

CDR3 in amino acids: CAWSVLGSTNYGYTF. The CDR3 DNA reads as TGTGCCTGGAGTGTATTGGGGAGTACAAACTATGGCTACACCTTC. V usage is TRBV30 and J usage is TRBJ1-2; D gene ambiguous. Germline CDR1 reads GTSNPN; CDR2 reads SVGIG (reference sequence). The germline V and J ends were trimmed by 0 bases and 2 bases, with 13 bases remaining between them. This CDR3 is built from 15 residues.

J is TRBJ1-2 and V is TRBV28; TRBD1 aligns across 8 bases. Trimming at V came to 8 bases and at J to 8 bases, leaving 4 bases not matched to a gene. The CDR3 consists of 11 residues. Germline V CDR1 and CDR2: MDHEN, SYDVKM. In DNA form, the CDR3 reads TGTGCCAGCGGACAGGGAAACGGCTACACCTTC. It codes for CASGQGNGYTF.

V usage is TRBV7-9 and J usage is TRBJ2-7; a possible D gene is TRBD1 (5 bases). Per germline, CDR1 SEHNR and CDR2 FQNEAQ (reference sequence). V lost 5 bases and J lost 4, with 15 bases in between. This CDR3 region has 14 residues. The CDR3 is CASSQPGDRYEQYF. Here the CDR3 DNA reads TGTGCCAGCAGCCAACCCGGAGACAGATACGAGCAGTACTTC.